This T cell receptor (beta chain) was identified during a study of cytomegalovirus exposure and HLA in healthy donors. General study results and limits: Presence/absence analysis assumed near-uniform sequencing depth across donors. Being indistinguishable, some V segments were excluded, TRBV6-2 and TRBV6-3 among them.

In the PCR, 60 Vbeta and 13 Jbeta primers were used. Per the original data handling: Roughly 11 million of the about 80 million unique TCR beta chains counted in a later analysis were shared. The table came from immunoSEQ multiplex PCR; TCRdb's copy has only in-frame clones and leaves some out. The DNA was the basis for D and trimming; V, J and clone size are from that table. This table has more than 100,000 clones, around 69% appearing once. This clone was counted only a few times. The antigen is not known. This CDR3 is built from 17 residues. Germline assignment: CDR1 LGHNA and CDR2 YSLEER. The germline V and J ends were trimmed by 0 bases and 2 bases, with 14 bases remaining between them.

The sequencing input was PBMCs. The chain couples TRBV4-3 to TRBJ2-1; D is unresolved. The clonotype originates from a woman aged 40 to 55 in good health and CMV-seropositive. The CDR3 here is CASSQDIAPSAYNEQFF. CDR3 nucleotides: TGCGCCAGCAGCCAAGATATAGCCCCCTCGGCCTACAATGAGCAGTTCTTC.